Listed below are T cell receptor beta chains from one sample, sequenced in a study of cytomegalovirus exposure and HLA in healthy donors. The repertoire was sequenced with immunoSEQ multiplex PCR; TCRdb's copy has only in-frame clones and lacks some. The sample holds fewer than 120,000 clones, 85% to 90% seen once. Material: PBMCs. The receptors originated from a woman aged 25 to 45 in good health and CMV-seropositive. The CDR3 runs from the conserved cysteine through the conserved F or W. The D gene is left open where the match is weak. The size of a clone is reported for some rows only, either as once, few or many, or as a class for expanded clones.

j_call: TRBJ2-7; clone_size: NA; v_call: TRBV11-2; d_call: NA; cdr3_nt: TGTGCCAGCAGCTTAATTTCAGGATCCTACGAGCAGTACTTC; cdr3_aa: CASSLISGSYEQYF
j_call: TRBJ1-5; clone_size: NA; v_call: TRBV6-7; d_call: TRBD1; cdr3_nt: TGTGCCAGCAGTTACGCGACAGGGCGGAGGGGTCAGCCCCAGCATTTT; cdr3_aa: CASSYATGRRGQPQHF
j_call: TRBJ1-6; clone_size: NA; v_call: TRBV9; d_call: TRBD1; cdr3_nt: TGTGCCAGCAGCCCCCACAGGGGGACGTTGGCACCCCTCCACTTT; cdr3_aa: CASSPHRGTLAPLHF
j_call: TRBJ2-3; clone_size: once; v_call: TRBV7-9; d_call: TRBD2; cdr3_nt: TGTGCCAGCAAGTTGCTAGCGGGGACCACAGATACGCAGTATTTT; cdr3_aa: CASKLLAGTTDTQYF
j_call: TRBJ2-3; clone_size: once; v_call: TRBV5-6; d_call: NA; cdr3_nt: TGTGCCAGCAGCTCTTCGGGGGGCCCAGATACGCAGTATTTT; cdr3_aa: CASSSSGGPDTQYF
j_call: TRBJ2-7; clone_size: NA; v_call: TRBV2; d_call: TRBD2; cdr3_nt: TGTGCCAGCAGTGTTAGCGGGGGGGGGTACGAGCAGTACTTC; cdr3_aa: CASSVSGGGYEQYF
j_call: TRBJ2-1; clone_size: NA; v_call: TRBV7-2; d_call: TRBD2; cdr3_nt: TGTGCCAGCAGCTTAAGCGGGGGGGACAATGAGCAGTTCTTC; cdr3_aa: CASSLSGGDNEQFF
j_call: TRBJ2-1; clone_size: NA; v_call: TRBV7-3; d_call: TRBD2; cdr3_nt: TGTGCCAGCAGCTCACTAGCGGGAGGGTACAATGAGCAGTTCTTC; cdr3_aa: CASSSLAGGYNEQFF
j_call: TRBJ1-3; clone_size: NA; v_call: TRBV18; d_call: NA; cdr3_nt: TGTGCCAGCTCACCACCGGTACAGGGCGTTGGAAACACCATATATTTT; cdr3_aa: CASSPPVQGVGNTIYF
j_call: TRBJ1-1; clone_size: NA; v_call: TRBV7-9; d_call: TRBD1; cdr3_nt: TGTGCCAGCAGCTTAGGGGACAGGTCCCCGAACACTGGCGCTTTCTTT; cdr3_aa: CASSLGDRSPNTGAFF
j_call: TRBJ1-2; clone_size: NA; v_call: TRBV7-9; d_call: TRBD1; cdr3_nt: TGTGCCAGCAGCCTGCCGGGACAGGGGGGCTACACCTTC; cdr3_aa: CASSLPGQGGYTF
j_call: TRBJ2-2; clone_size: NA; v_call: TRBV6-5; d_call: TRBD2; cdr3_nt: TGTGCCAGCAGTTACCCGGGGGGCGGGGAGCTGTTTTTT; cdr3_aa: CASSYPGGGELFF
j_call: TRBJ2-7; clone_size: NA; v_call: TRBV7-6; d_call: TRBD1; cdr3_nt: TGTGCCAGCAGCTCTTACCCCGGGACAGGGAGCGAGCAGTACTTC; cdr3_aa: CASSSYPGTGSEQYF
j_call: TRBJ2-3; clone_size: NA; v_call: TRBV27; d_call: NA; cdr3_nt: TGTGCCAGCAGCCGCTTACTAGGAGATACGCAGTATTTT; cdr3_aa: CASSRLLGDTQYF
j_call: TRBJ2-1; clone_size: NA; v_call: TRBV19; d_call: NA; cdr3_nt: TGTGCCAGTAGTATGCGGAGCGGCCGAACGAACAATGAGCAGTTCTTC; cdr3_aa: CASSMRSGRTNNEQFF
j_call: TRBJ2-7; clone_size: NA; v_call: TRBV11-2; d_call: TRBD2; cdr3_nt: TGTGCCAGCAGCCCATTTGCAGGACTAGCGGGAGATGCCTACGAGCAGTACTTC; cdr3_aa: CASSPFAGLAGDAYEQYF
j_call: TRBJ2-5; clone_size: NA; v_call: TRBV7-9; d_call: NA; cdr3_nt: TGTGCCAGCAGCTTAGTACGCGCCAGGGACCAAGAGACCCAGTACTTC; cdr3_aa: CASSLVRARDQETQYF
j_call: TRBJ2-1; clone_size: NA; v_call: TRBV5-6; d_call: NA; cdr3_nt: TGTGCCAGCAGAACGGGGACTTACAATGAGCAGTTCTTC; cdr3_aa: CASRTGTYNEQFF
j_call: TRBJ1-2; clone_size: NA; v_call: TRBV5-1; d_call: NA; cdr3_nt: TGCGCCAGCAGACCCGGGACACTCAACTATGGCTACACCTTC; cdr3_aa: CASRPGTLNYGYTF
j_call: TRBJ1-2; clone_size: NA; v_call: TRBV28; d_call: NA; cdr3_nt: TGTGCCAGCAGTTCCCGAGCCTTCTATGGCTACACCTTC; cdr3_aa: CASSSRAFYGYTF
j_call: TRBJ1-1; clone_size: NA; v_call: TRBV5-4; d_call: TRBD1; cdr3_nt: TGTGCCAGCAGCTCAGGGGGCGCCTCGGACACTGAAGCTTTCTTT; cdr3_aa: CASSSGGASDTEAFF
j_call: TRBJ2-3; clone_size: NA; v_call: TRBV7-6; d_call: TRBD2; cdr3_nt: TGTGCCAGCAGCGTACTAGCGGGAGGAAGCACAGATACGCAGTATTTT; cdr3_aa: CASSVLAGGSTDTQYF